This T cell receptor beta chain was recovered during a study of cytomegalovirus exposure and HLA in healthy donors. It was with 60 Vbeta and 13 Jbeta primers that the PCR ran. TCRdb keeps only in-frame clones here, not all; method: immunoSEQ multiplex PCR. The table shows approximately 90,000 clones, with about 80% occurring only once. This CDR3 has 13 residues. Germline V gene sequence: CDR1 SNHLY, CDR2 FYNNEI. The junction had 6 bases not matched to a gene; V was cut back by 4 bases and J by 15 bases. A note on this clone: Its antigen remains unknown.

Whole-study results and caveats: Specificity for CMV antigens was confirmed in vitro for a few of the CMV-associated chains. With later analysis, a missense DCLRE1C variant became linked to TCR beta V- and J-gene trimming. 150 or so TCR beta chains were listed as cytomegalovirus-associated.

Sequenced sample: PBMCs. The TCR originated in a man between 35 and 55 years old in good health and CMV-seronegative. V is TRBV2 and J is TRBJ2-1; 13 bases are shared with TRBD2. CDR3 nucleotide sequence: TGTGCCAGCAGTGGGGAACTAGCGGGGGGGCGGTTCTTC. Translating it yields CASSGELAGGRFF.